The 16 T cell receptor beta chains reported below all come from one sample, sequenced in a study of control samples from healthy donors and cancer patients (dated by TCRdb to 2018 to 2020). Receptors were amplified or captured by the immunoSEQ multiplex PCR assay. As stored in TCRdb, this immuneACCESS dataset retains in-frame rearrangements with V and J assigned. A fraction of the clones does not appear; measured against another copy, unresolved V genes explain less than half of the discrepancy, and the remainder lacks a known reason. Within this sample are 65,000 to 90,000 clones, with 75% to 90% of them counted one time only. Together, the top ten hold approximately 8.8% of the sample. Sequencing used PBMCs. Receptors originate from a woman between 50 and 59 years old with colorectal cancer.

V gene TRBV2 combines with J gene TRBJ2-1; either TRBD1 or TRBD2 may supply D (5 bases each). Germline-derived CDR1 and CDR2 are SNHLY and FYNNEI. This CDR3 is built from 11 residues. The germline V and J ends were trimmed by 6 bases and 13 bases, with 13 bases remaining between them. The CDR3 bases are TGTGCCAGCAGCGGGACCCAGGGACAGTTCTTC. Translated, it gives CASSGTQGQFF.

This chain joins TRBV5-6 and TRBJ2-2, with D possibly matching TRBD1 (7 bases). Germline CDR1 and CDR2: SGHDT and YYEEEE. The CDR3 extends over 17 amino acids. V was clipped by 1 base and J by 0 bases, with 13 bases between them. The CDR3 sequence: CASSLLGGTANTGELFF. The CDR3 nucleotides are TGTGCCAGCAGCTTGCTCGGCGGGACAGCGAACACCGGGGAGCTGTTTTTT.

The chain joins TRBV28 to TRBJ1-3; D unresolved. Trimming cost V 8 bases and J 2 bases, with 13 bases left between them. CDR3 length: 14 amino acids. Germline lookup yields CDR1 MDHEN and CDR2 SYDVKM. Here the CDR3 DNA reads TGTGCCAGCCTTGGGGAAGGGACTGGAAACACCATATATTTT. Protein product: CASLGEGTGNTIYF.

This chain joins TRBV6-6 and TRBJ2-6, with D possibly TRBD2 on 5 matching bases. CDR3 size: 16 residues. V lost 0 bases and J lost 2, with 8 bases in between. Germline CDR1 MNHNY, CDR2 SVGAGI (reference sequence). This CDR3 is CASSYSTGTGANVLTF. The CDR3 nucleotides read TGTGCCAGCAGTTACTCGACGGGGACTGGGGCCAACGTCCTGACTTTC.

The rearrangement links TRBV7-2 to TRBJ1-5; D not certain. V was cut by 0 bases and J by 3 bases, with 3 bases left in between. There are 13 residues in the CDR3. The V gene's germline CDR1 is SGHTA and CDR2 FQGNSA. The CDR3 nucleotides read TGTGCCAGCAGCTTAGCCCCCAATCAGCCCCAGCATTTT. This sequence encodes CASSLAPNQPQHF.

The gene calls are TRBV19 and TRBJ1-2; D unresolved. This CDR3 spans 13 amino acids. The V end lost 5 bases, the J end lost 3 bases, and 10 bases lay between the germline ends. Germline values: CDR1 LNHDA, CDR2 SQIVND (reference sequence). Here the CDR3 reads CASSVGVDYGYTF. Here the CDR3 DNA reads TGTGCCAGTAGTGTAGGTGTGGACTATGGCTACACCTTC.

CDR3 loop: CAWSRLGSANTGELFF. CDR3 DNA sequence: TGTGCCTGGAGTCGGTTGGGCAGCGCGAACACCGGGGAGCTGTTTTTT. This chain connects TRBV30 to TRBJ2-2; D not certain. The CDR3 covers 16 residues. V was clipped by 2 bases and J by 0 bases, with 13 bases between them. CDR1 and CDR2 from the germline V gene are GTSNPN and SVGIG (reference sequence).

A few counts support this clone. The chain links TRBV4-1 to TRBJ2-2, with D perhaps matching TRBD2 (5 bases). Germline V gives CDR1 MGHRA, CDR2 YSYEKL. CDR3 length equals 17 residues. The V and J ends lost 1 base and 3 bases respectively, with 15 bases between them. This chain's CDR3 is CASSQVESRGYTGELFF. The CDR3 coding sequence is TGCGCCAGCAGCCAAGTAGAATCTCGGGGTTACACCGGGGAGCTGTTTTTT.

The chain has TRBV27 and TRBJ2-5, with 7 bases lining up with TRBD1. The germline V gene has CDR1 MNHEY and CDR2 SMNVEV (reference sequence). This CDR3 comprises 15 residues. The ends lost 5 bases at V and 2 bases at J; junction bases unmatched: 8. CDR3 loop: CASSARDRKQETQYF. DNA for the CDR3: TGTGCCAGCAGTGCCCGGGACAGAAAACAAGAGACCCAGTACTTC.

The CDR3 is CASSFLGSGANVLTF. The CDR3 DNA sequence: TGCGCCAGCAGCTTTCTGGGCTCTGGGGCCAACGTCCTGACTTTC. The genes are TRBV5-1 and TRBJ2-6, with D hard to call. The germline V gene encodes CDR1 SGHRS and CDR2 YFSETQ. CDR3 size: 15 residues. V lost 2 bases and J 0 bases, leaving 6 bases between the germline ends.

This clone came up a few times. This chain joins TRBV28 and TRBJ1-6, with 7 bases lining up with TRBD1. This CDR3 is 16 amino acids long. Trimming at V came to 6 bases and at J to 2 bases, leaving 7 bases not matched to a gene. The germline CDR1 and CDR2 sequences are MDHEN and SYDVKM. CDR3 bases: TGTGCCAGCAGCCAGGGGGGGGATGCCTATAATTCACCCCTCCACTTT. Encoded protein: CASSQGGDAYNSPLHF. Variable domain in full (rest from reference TRBV28 and TRBJ1-6): DVKVTQSSRYLVKRTGEKVFLECVQDMDHENMFWYRQDPGLGLRLIYFSYDVKMKEKGDIPEGYSVSREKKERFSLILESASTNQTSMYLCASSQGGDAYNSPLHFGNGTRLTVT.

This clone was picked up one time. The V call is TRBV12-5, the J call TRBJ2-6; D is unresolved. CDR1 and CDR2 from the germline V gene are LGHNT and FRNRAP. V gave up 5 bases and J gave up 1 base, with 9 bases separating them. This CDR3 is built from 15 residues. In DNA, the CDR3 is TGTGCTAGTGGTGTATGGGTTTCTGGGGCCAACGTCCTGACTTTC. Translated, it gives CASGVWVSGANVLTF.

This rearrangement joins TRBV5-4 to TRBJ1-2; the D gene is possibly TRBD1 (5 bases). V was trimmed by 3 bases and J by 2 bases, leaving 11 bases between them. The CDR3 totals 14 residues. The germline CDR1 and CDR2 sequences are SGHNT and YYREEE (reference sequence). The CDR3 reads CASSSDQGNYGYTF. DNA of the CDR3: TGTGCCAGCAGCTCCGACCAGGGAAACTATGGCTACACCTTC.

This clone was found a few times. The gene calls are TRBV7-9 and TRBJ2-3; 7 positions agree with TRBD1. Germline assignment: CDR1 SEHNR and CDR2 FQNEAQ (reference sequence). There are 15 residues in the CDR3. V lost 5 bases, J lost 2 bases, and 7 bases stayed unmatched. In nucleotides, the CDR3 is TGTGCCAGCAGCCGGGACAGCCCCACCACAGATACGCAGTATTTT. Translation: CASSRDSPTTDTQYF.

The chain joins TRBV12-3 or TRBV12-4 to TRBJ1-2; 9 positions match TRBD1. V dropped 9 bases and J dropped 2; count of bases not matched to a gene: 4. CDR3 length: 13 amino acids. Here the CDR3 reads CASRDRDNYGYTF. The CDR3 DNA sequence: TGTGCCAGTAGGGACAGGGACAACTATGGCTACACCTTC.

V and J are TRBV5-1 and TRBJ2-4; no firm D call. Trimming left V 0 bases short and J 1 base short, with 11 bases between. CDR3 length: 16 residues. Germline values: CDR1 SGHRS, CDR2 YFSETQ. The CDR3 loop reads CASSLEGDPAKNIQYF. The CDR3 DNA is TGCGCCAGCAGCTTGGAAGGAGACCCTGCCAAAAACATTCAGTACTTC.